Following are 27 T cell receptor beta chains from one sample sequenced in a study of blood T cell repertoires in COVID-19. Profiled with immunoSEQ multiplex PCR; TCRdb holds only in-frame clones, not every one. Here the sample spans approximately 280,000 clones, approximately 90% being singletons. Sequenced input: peripheral blood. Source of these receptors: a woman in her fifties or sixties with acute or convalescent COVID-19.

The V call is TRBV4-3, the J call TRBJ1-2, with 10 bases aligning to TRBD1. Trimming cost V 0 bases and J 4 bases; bases outside gene matches: 5. Germline-derived CDR1 and CDR2 are LGHNA and YSLEER. The CDR3 is made up of 16 amino acids. In DNA, the CDR3 is TGCGCCAGCAGCCAAGATGCCCGGGACAGGGGCTATGGCTACACCTTC. Translating gives CASSQDARDRGYGYTF.

CDR3 DNA sequence: TGTGCCATCAGTGAGGGGGCTAGCGGGGGCTACGAGCAGTACTTC. It codes for CAISEGASGGYEQYF. The rearrangement uses TRBV10-3 and TRBJ2-7; 10 positions match TRBD2. J gave up 3 bases and V 2 bases, and 4 bases lay outside the gene matches. Germline CDR1 is ENHRY and CDR2 is SYGVKD. CDR3 size: 15 residues.

The chain couples TRBV19 to TRBJ1-5, with a tentative D call TRBD1 (5 bases). The ends were cut back, 5 bases at V and 7 bases at J, with 21 bases in the middle. Germline loops: CDR1 LNHDA, CDR2 SQIVND (reference sequence). CDR3 length equals 16 residues. The CDR3 DNA reads as TGTGCCAGTAGTCTATTCCATTCCAGACAGTGGCAGCCCCAGCATTTT. It encodes CASSLFHSRQWQPQHF.

The chain carries TRBV5-4 and TRBJ1-4, with 11 nucleotides matching TRBD1. Trimming at V came to 5 bases and at J to 7 bases, leaving 4 bases not matched to a gene. Germline values: CDR1 SGHNT, CDR2 YYREEE (reference sequence). The CDR3 covers 14 residues. The CDR3 DNA reads TGTGCCAGCAGGTCGGGGACAGGGGGTGAAAAACTGTTTTTT. This encodes CASRSGTGGEKLFF.

This clone was found once. The chain carries TRBV14 and TRBJ2-7; 7 nucleotides align to TRBD1. This CDR3 region has 15 residues. The ends lost 2 bases at V and 4 bases at J; junction bases unmatched: 8. Germline CDR1 SGHDN, CDR2 FVKESK. The CDR3, as DNA: TGTGCCAGCAGCCAACGACCGGGACAGCCTTACGAGCAGTACTTC. Translated: CASSQRPGQPYEQYF.

Only one count was recorded for this clone. The chain joins TRBV18 to TRBJ2-5, with TRBD2 as a possible D gene (6 bases). Between the trimmed V and J ends, which lost 8 bases and 2 bases, there was a span of 15 bases. The CDR3 extends over 14 amino acids. The germline V gene has CDR1 KGHSH and CDR2 LQKENI. For the CDR3, the DNA is TGTGCCAGCGTACCTAGCGTAACGCAAGAGACCCAGTACTTC. This translates into CASVPSVTQETQYF.

The V gene is TRBV7-3, the J gene TRBJ2-5, with 9 bases identical to TRBD2. The CDR3 covers 16 residues. V lost 0 bases and J lost 3; bases outside the gene matches: 5. Looked up from germline, CDR1 is SGHTA and CDR2 is FQGTGA. CDR3 amino acids: CASSLTGTSREETQYF. CDR3 nucleotide sequence: TGTGCCAGCAGCTTAACCGGGACTAGCCGAGAAGAGACCCAGTACTTC.

The chain recombines TRBV29-1 with TRBJ2-1; 11 bases map to TRBD2. Looked up from germline, CDR1 is SQVTM and CDR2 is ANQGSEA. The V gene end was trimmed by 3 bases and the J gene end by 4 bases; junction bases not matched to a gene: 11. The CDR3 spans 17 residues. Written as DNA, the CDR3 is TGCAGCGTTGAGGCCCATAGCGGGAGGGGGGGATACAATGAGCAGTTCTTC. Its translation is CSVEAHSGRGGYNEQFF.

This clone occurred a few times. The rearrangement joins TRBV20-1 to TRBJ1-1; D unclear. Germline CDR1 and CDR2: DFQATT and SNEGSKA (reference sequence). The CDR3 contains 11 residues. CDR3 region: CTPAGNTEAFF. Here the CDR3 DNA reads TGCACCCCGGCAGGGAACACTGAAGCTTTCTTT.

This clone was counted once. The chain has TRBV4-1 and TRBJ1-4; unclear D gene. The V gene lost 3 bases and the J gene lost 8 bases, with 16 bases spanning the gap. The V gene's germline CDR1 is MGHRA and CDR2 YSYEKL. This CDR3 contains 15 residues. For the CDR3, the DNA is TGCGCCAGCAGCCAGATAGGAGCGTCGGTAGAAAAACTGTTTTTT. It specifies CASSQIGASVEKLFF.

This chain connects TRBV7-2 to TRBJ2-2; 10 bases are shared with TRBD2. Germline loops: CDR1 SGHTA, CDR2 FQGNSA. J gave up 6 bases and V 5 bases, and 3 bases lay outside the gene matches. The CDR3 spans 14 residues. CDR3 in amino acids: CASSLSGGAGELFF. In DNA, the CDR3 is TGTGCCAGCAGCCTAAGCGGGGGGGCCGGGGAGCTGTTTTTT. Full variable domain (missing parts from reference TRBV7-2 and TRBJ2-2): GAGVSQSPSNKVTEKGKDVELRCDPISGHTALYWYRQSLGQGLEFLIYFQGNSAPDKSGLPSDRFSAERTGGSVSTLTIQRTQQEDSAVYLCASSLSGGAGELFFGEGSRLTVL.

The chain combines TRBV3-1 (or the pseudogene TRBV3-2) with TRBJ2-5; D is possibly TRBD2 (6 bases). Trimming stripped 5 bases from V and 5 bases from J, with 12 bases between. Germline values: CDR1 LGHDT, CDR2 YNNKEL (reference sequence). This CDR3 contains 13 residues. CDR3 DNA sequence: TGTGCCAGCAGCGGGTCTCGGGGGGAGACCCAGTACTTC. It codes for CASSGSRGETQYF.

This chain links TRBV28 with TRBJ1-2; D gene uncertain. Germline V gene lookup returns CDR1 MDHEN and CDR2 SYDVKM. V was trimmed by 7 bases and J by 8 bases, leaving 14 bases between them. This CDR3 has 12 residues. The DNA for the CDR3 is TGTGCCAGCAAATCGCCCCCGCGAGGCTACACCTTC. Encoded protein: CASKSPPRGYTF.

This clone appeared once. In DNA, the CDR3 is TGTGCCAGCAGTTTGAGCCTCCTTTTGGGGGGGGTTTTGTACGAGCAGTACTTC. This gives the protein CASSLSLLLGGVLYEQYF. This rearrangement joins TRBV28 to TRBJ2-7; TRBD2 matches 7 bases. The CDR3 is made up of 18 amino acids. Germline trimming cut 3 bases from V and 4 bases from J; bases unmatched to any gene: 18. CDR1 MDHEN and CDR2 SYDVKM come from the germline V gene.

The chain couples TRBV7-2 to TRBJ1-1, with unresolved D. CDR1 is SGHTA, CDR2 FQGNSA, per germline. The CDR3 loop spans 13 amino acids. The ends were cut back, 2 bases at V and 3 bases at J, with 7 bases in the middle. In DNA, the CDR3 is TGTGCCAGCAGCTTATTCCGGTACACTGAAGCTTTCTTT. Its protein is CASSLFRYTEAFF.

The chain employs TRBV11-2 and TRBJ1-2; TRBD1 matches at 7 bases. This CDR3 has 15 amino acids. Germline lookup yields CDR1 SGHAT and CDR2 FQNNGV. J was trimmed by 4 bases and V by 4 bases; bases with no gene match: 9. CDR3 amino acids: CASSSQGQSFYGYTF. The DNA for the CDR3 is TGTGCCAGCAGCTCGCAGGGACAGAGCTTCTATGGCTACACCTTC.

The rearrangement joins TRBV9 to TRBJ2-7, with D tentatively TRBD2 (6 bases). Trimming cost V 0 bases and J 0 bases, with 10 bases left between them. Germline-derived CDR1 and CDR2 are SGDLS and YYNGEE. CDR3 length equals 15 residues. CDR3 loop: CASSVDSGSSYEQYF. In DNA form, the CDR3 reads TGTGCCAGCAGCGTAGATAGCGGAAGCTCCTACGAGCAGTACTTC.

This chain uses TRBV4-1 with TRBJ2-6; possible D gene TRBD2, 6 bases. The CDR3 is 18 amino acids. Germline values: CDR1 MGHRA, CDR2 YSYEKL. Trimming shortened V by 0 bases and J by 3 bases, and 15 bases separated the two germline ends. CDR3 loop: CASSQEARGIFGANVLTF. The CDR3, as DNA: TGCGCCAGCAGCCAAGAGGCACGGGGGATATTTGGGGCCAACGTCCTGACTTTC.

The chain uses TRBV28 and TRBJ1-3; tentative D call: TRBD1 (6 bases). This CDR3 is 15 amino acids long. In germline, CDR1 is MDHEN, CDR2 SYDVKM. The V end lost 2 bases, the J end lost 0 bases, and 8 bases lay between the germline ends. The chain's CDR3 is CASSLQGSSGNTIYF. For the CDR3, the DNA is TGTGCCAGCAGTTTACAGGGGAGCTCTGGAAACACCATATATTTT.

V usage is TRBV21-1 and J usage is TRBJ2-5; the table gives TRBD2 as D, unverified against the DNA. TRBV21-1 is designated a pseudogene. The CDR3 is 19 amino acids. CDR3 sequence (DNA): TGTGCCAGCAGCAAAGTGACTAGCGGGGGGCCCGACATCCAAGAGACCCAGTACTTC. Translating it yields CASSKVTSGGPDIQETQYF.

The chain recombines TRBV7-2 with TRBJ1-5, with a tentative D call TRBD1 (6 bases). V lost 3 bases and J lost 4, with 13 bases in between. Germline V gives CDR1 SGHTA, CDR2 FQGNSA. This CDR3 spans 15 amino acids. The CDR3 DNA follows: TGTGCCAGCAGCTTGATACAGGGATGGAATCAGCCCCAGCATTTT. Protein sequence: CASSLIQGWNQPQHF.

The rearrangement links TRBV12-3 or TRBV12-4 to TRBJ1-1; D not certain. The germline V and J ends were trimmed by 2 bases and 5 bases, with 9 bases remaining between them. The CDR3 sequence is 13 residues long. CDR3 sequence reads: CASSLRRWTEAFF. The CDR3 DNA is TGTGCCAGCAGTTTAAGGAGGTGGACTGAAGCTTTCTTT.

The V and J genes are TRBV19 and TRBJ2-1; the match to TRBD2 covers 7 bases. This CDR3 region has 15 residues. V was pared by 7 bases and J by 3 bases, with 9 bases of the junction left unmatched. Per the germline V gene, CDR1 is LNHDA and CDR2 is SQIVND (reference sequence). DNA for the CDR3: TGTGCCAGTATGGCCCGGGACTACTACTACAATGAGCAGTTCTTC. Translating it yields CASMARDYYYNEQFF.

The V gene is TRBV7-3, the J gene TRBJ2-1; TRBD2 aligns across 8 bases. The length of the CDR3 is 16 residues. The V gene end was trimmed by 0 bases and the J gene end by 4 bases; junction bases not matched to a gene: 5. The germline CDR1 and CDR2 sequences are SGHTA and FQGTGA. The CDR3 spells CASSLTGAGAYNEQFF. Written as DNA, the CDR3 is TGTGCCAGCAGCTTAACTGGAGCGGGGGCATACAATGAGCAGTTCTTC.

The V gene is TRBV4-3, the J gene TRBJ2-1; possibly TRBD1 for D (6 bases). Germline CDR1 and CDR2: LGHNA and YSLEER. The CDR3 spans 15 residues. With 0 bases removed from V and 4 bases from J, the gap between germline ends came to 10 bases. The CDR3 sequence: CASSQEQGKYNEQFF. CDR3 DNA sequence: TGCGCCAGCAGCCAAGAACAGGGCAAGTACAATGAGCAGTTCTTC.

The rearrangement links TRBV6-5 to TRBJ2-7; TRBD2 matches at 7 bases. Germline CDR1 reads MNHEY; CDR2 reads SVGAGI. V gave up 8 bases and J gave up 0 bases; unmatched junction bases: 10. This CDR3 is built from 15 residues. The CDR3 sequence is CASGSPGLISYEQYF. The CDR3, as DNA: TGTGCCAGCGGTTCCCCGGGACTAATCTCCTACGAGCAGTACTTC.

The genes are TRBV14 and TRBJ1-1, with TRBD1 matching 12 bases. V lost 4 bases and J lost 2; bases outside the gene matches: 2. The germline CDR1 and CDR2 sequences are SGHDN and FVKESK. The CDR3 is made up of 15 amino acids. CDR3 DNA sequence: TGTGCCAGCAGCCCCGGGACAGGGGGCAACACTGAAGCTTTCTTT. Its translation is CASSPGTGGNTEAFF.